This T cell receptor (beta chain) originates from a study of blood T cell repertoires in COVID-19. Per the study methods: The authors estimated nucleated cell counts from reference gene primer amplification. The protocol was immunoSEQ multiplex PCR, while the TCRdb copy is restricted to in-frame clones and leaves out a portion. D and trimming were read from the DNA, whereas the V and J calls and clone size are those reported in that table. The data show roughly 200,000 clones, about nine tenths seen once. Trimming removed 6 bases from V and 6 bases from J; junction bases left unmatched: 19. This CDR3 has 17 amino acids. Germline V gene lookup returns CDR1 MDHEN and CDR2 SYDVKM.

Input material: peripheral blood. The clonotype originates from an elderly man with acute or convalescent COVID-19. The chain links TRBV28 to TRBJ2-5; 7 bases are shared with TRBD2. This CDR3 reads CASRQNSGTKGVQTQYF. CDR3 nucleotides: TGTGCCAGCAGGCAAAACTCCGGGACTAAGGGAGTTCAGACCCAGTACTTC.